This T cell receptor beta chain was documented in a study of T cell repertoires in ileal Crohn's disease (dated by TCRdb to the late 2010s). About the full investigation: At the time of surgery, about a third of patients were active smokers, and the median duration of disease was 7.5 to 8.5 years. A prospective multicentre cohort supplied the roughly 57 Crohn's disease patients whose TCR repertoires were analysed. A total of approximately 170 mucosal samples from 57 patients were sequenced, collected from several sites on the surgical specimen and at postoperative endoscopy. The study ran alongside a multicentre cohort designed to identify predictors of early endoscopic recurrence after ileocolonic resection. All patients had surgery for a complication: stricturing disease in 61% and penetrating disease in roughly 40%. Endoscopic postoperative recurrence was defined by a Rutgeerts score above i0. Roughly half of the patients were given postoperative therapy, with about a dozen receiving thiopurines and around 20 receiving anti-TNF agents. What the study reported, not specific to this receptor: Endoscopic recurrence was linked to a higher percentage of high-frequency clones at surgery, and recurrence occurred in every patient whose clonality exceeded 26.8% (18/57). Patients who were active smokers at surgery had a significantly higher proportion of clonal expansions than non-smokers (around 24% vs 18%, p=0.02). Only a subgroup of patients, of unstated size, had their mucosal CD4 and CD8 T cells sorted and sequenced. More high-frequency clones were carried by sorted CD8 T cells than by CD4 T cells, suggesting that mucosal expansions were mainly CD8.

Eligible patients were adults with ileal or ileocolonic Crohn's disease who had an indication for ileocolonic resection. Whole ileal mucosal biopsies were stored frozen at -80°C before DNA extraction. Genomic DNA was isolated from frozen whole biopsies using a TRizol-based method, and the DNA was quantified with a NanoDrop 2000 spectrophotometer. From a lookup of the germline V gene, CDR1 and CDR2 are LGHNA and YNFKEQ. The CDR3 numbers 16 residues from cysteine through phenylalanine. Left in the record is the CDR3 DNA by itself, 48 bases read in frame from the first base. Compared with germline, V lacks 1 base and J lacks 3 bases; bases without a gene match: 6. This clone has a handful of counts. Its antigen is currently not known. One base away there is no much larger clone; base qualities are not given. For commercial TCRB immunosequencing, roughly 0.5 micrograms of biopsy DNA were submitted for each sample. A two-step, amplification bias-controlled multiplex PCR was used by Adaptive Biotechnology to amplify CDR3 regions from genomic DNA. Primers covering every V and J gene segment were used in the first PCR, while barcodes and Illumina adapters were added in the second PCR. CDR3 libraries were sequenced using an Illumina instrument. The authors processed their data as follows. Vendor-provided pipelines were combined with custom analysis of raw data in R/Bioconductor under R version 3.3.0. Clonality, which ranges from 0 to 1, was calculated as the inverse of the normalised Shannon entropy across all productive clones. High-frequency clones were defined as the share of the repertoire taken up by the top 100 clones, keeping only clones that passed a 95% confidence test. Repertoire diversity was measured with the Simpson index, and overlap between samples was measured with the Morisita-Horn index. In its TCRdb copy, this immuneACCESS table keeps in-frame sequences only and misses some clones. Where compared with another copy, unresolved V genes explain less than half of these, and the others have no known cause. V, J and clone size reflect that table, while D and trimming were determined from the DNA. This sample holds approximately 3,500 clones; approximately 80% were observed only once. The ten biggest clones cover 7.6% of the sample.

The rearranged chain carries TRBV4-2 and TRBJ1-3, and TRBD1 matches 7 of the central bases. Sequencing was carried out using ileal tissue. This clonotype was obtained from an adult with Crohn's disease. The CDR3 has the sequence CASSQADRVIGNTIYF. Read as DNA, the sequence is TGTGCCAGCAGCCAAGCTGACAGGGTTATTGGAAACACCATATATTTT.